The 21 T cell receptor beta chains below were found in one sample sequenced in a study of CD8 T cells in ankylosing spondylitis. TCRdb used MiXCR to reprocess the 5' RACE reads, holding one entry per CDR3 protein. Among fewer than 250,000 distinct CDR3 sequences listed, about 30% were seen once. Sequencing was carried out using blood, either unsorted or a sorted T cell fraction (not recorded which). The source of these receptors is a male donor with ankylosing spondylitis or in good health (not recorded which).

This chain links TRBV11-2 with TRBJ2-5; D may correspond to TRBD1 or TRBD2 (5 bases each). V shed 7 bases and J shed 2 bases, with 11 bases lying between them. CDR1 and CDR2 from the germline V gene are SGHAT and FQNNGV. The CDR3 spans 13 residues. The CDR3 here is CASMGVRQETQYF. The CDR3 coding sequence is TGTGCCAGCATGGGGGTTCGGCAAGAGACCCAGTACTTC. Complete variable domain (other parts from reference TRBV11-2 and TRBJ2-5): EAGVAQSPRYKIIEKRQSVAFWCNPISGHATLYWYQQILGQGPKLLIQFQNNGVVDDSQLPKDRFSAERLKGVDSTLKIQPAKLEDSAVYLCASMGVRQETQYFGPGTRLLVL.

The table lists this clonotype with a few counts. This rearrangement joins TRBV20-1 to TRBJ2-5; TRBD2 aligns across 8 bases. Trimming at V came to 3 bases and at J to 5 bases, leaving 11 bases not matched to a gene. Germline loops: CDR1 DFQATT, CDR2 SNEGSKA (reference sequence). The CDR3 spans 15 residues. As DNA, the CDR3 is TGCAGTGCTAGGTTCGGGAAGCGGGGGACGGAGACCCAGTACTTC. Protein product: CSARFGKRGTETQYF.

The V gene is TRBV7-2, the J gene TRBJ1-2; 7 bases fit TRBD1. Germline values: CDR1 SGHTA, CDR2 FQGNSA. The junction had 5 bases not matched to a gene; V was cut back by 3 bases and J by 7 bases. The CDR3 sequence is 13 residues long. DNA of the CDR3: TGTGCCAGCAGCTTGTACAGGGGAGGTGGCTACACCTTC. It encodes CASSLYRGGGYTF. The full variable domain, with the rest looked up from reference TRBV7-2 and TRBJ1-2, is GAGVSQSPSNKVTEKGKDVELRCDPISGHTALYWYRQSLGQGLEFLIYFQGNSAPDKSGLPSDRFSAERTGGSVSTLTIQRTQQEDSAVYLCASSLYRGGGYTFGSGTRLTVV.

The V and J genes are TRBV12-3 or TRBV12-4 and TRBJ2-3; no clear D gene. The ends were cut back, 2 bases at V and 4 bases at J, with 7 bases in the middle. The length of the CDR3 is 13 residues. The CDR3 DNA sequence: TGTGCCAGCAGTTTACCCTGGGCAGATACGCAGTATTTT. Its protein is CASSLPWADTQYF.

This chain links TRBV28 with TRBJ2-1; D may be TRBD1 (5 bases). Germline CDR1 reads MDHEN; CDR2 reads SYDVKM. Trimming took off 5 bases at V and 7 bases at J, with 18 bases between the two ends. CDR3 length equals 15 residues. CDR3 DNA: TGTGCCAGCAGTCCAACAGGCCTGGACCATAATGAGCAGTTCTTC. As protein: CASSPTGLDHNEQFF. Together with reference TRBV28 and TRBJ2-1, the CDR3 gives the full variable domain: DVKVTQSSRYLVKRTGEKVFLECVQDMDHENMFWYRQDPGLGLRLIYFSYDVKMKEKGDIPEGYSVSREKKERFSLILESASTNQTSMYLCASSPTGLDHNEQFFGPGTRLTVL.

The V call is TRBV29-1, the J call TRBJ2-7; TRBD1 aligns across 7 bases. Germline loops: CDR1 SQVTM, CDR2 ANQGSEA. With V trimmed by 4 bases and J by 5 bases, 5 bases remained unmatched. The CDR3 extends over 12 amino acids. CDR3 sequence: CSVVVRGNEQYF. CDR3 sequence (DNA): TGCAGCGTTGTAGTCAGGGGGAACGAGCAGTACTTC.

This clonotype was detected ten times or more. The V and J genes are TRBV12-3 or TRBV12-4 and TRBJ2-7; 8 nucleotides agree with TRBD2. V was clipped by 1 base and J by 2 bases; unmatched bases: 1. This CDR3 has 14 residues. CDR3 protein: CASSLGLATYEQYF. As DNA, the CDR3 is TGTGCCAGCAGTTTAGGACTAGCGACCTACGAGCAGTACTTC.

This clonotype has only a few counts. CDR3 residues: CASSPTGVLEQFF. In DNA form, the CDR3 reads TGTGCCAGCAGCCCCACAGGGGTACTTGAGCAGTTCTTC. V is TRBV5-6 and J is TRBJ2-1, with 7 bases identical to TRBD1. Germline CDR1 is SGHDT and CDR2 is YYEEEE. The CDR3 runs to 13 residues. The trim removed 4 bases at V and 9 bases at J, leaving 7 bases unmatched.

This clonotype was counted many times. The chain employs TRBV6-5 and TRBJ2-6; D not certain. The V gene's germline CDR1 is MNHEY and CDR2 SVGAGI. Trimming took off 4 bases at V and 2 bases at J, with 9 bases between the two ends. CDR3 length: 15 amino acids. CDR3 amino acids: CASSSSLTGANVLTF. The DNA for the CDR3 is TGTGCCAGCAGTTCCTCCTTAACTGGGGCCAACGTCCTGACTTTC.

The J gene is TRBJ1-2, the V gene TRBV12-5; TRBD1 matches 7 bases. Germline CDR1 LGHNT, CDR2 FRNRAP. CDR3 length equals 16 residues. With V trimmed by 9 bases and J by 5 bases, 18 bases remained unmatched. CDR3 loop: CARDLQPPGQIYGYTF. In DNA form, the CDR3 reads TGTGCTAGGGACCTGCAGCCTCCGGGACAGATATATGGCTACACCTTC.

The rearrangement links TRBV12-3 or TRBV12-4 to TRBJ2-3; 10 bases map to TRBD2. This CDR3 region has 17 residues. V shed 3 bases and J 4 bases; nucleotides not matched to a gene: 10. CDR3 protein: CASSFYPSGGLPDTQYF. The CDR3 nucleotides are TGTGCCAGCAGTTTTTACCCTAGCGGGGGACTCCCAGATACGCAGTATTTT.

The chain employs TRBV12-3 or TRBV12-4 and TRBJ2-3, with 9 bases lining up with TRBD1. This CDR3 has 17 amino acids. V lost 5 bases and J lost 2; bases outside the gene matches: 11. Here the CDR3 DNA reads TGTGCCAGCAGTCCCCTGTTCGGGACAGGGCCCACAGATACGCAGTATTTT. Translating gives CASSPLFGTGPTDTQYF.

The chain combines TRBV10-3 with TRBJ2-1; 11 bases match TRBD1. From germline, CDR1 is ENHRY and CDR2 SYGVKD. The CDR3 is 14 residues long. Trimming cost V 6 bases and J 8 bases; bases outside gene matches: 6. The CDR3 DNA reads TGTGCCATCAGCAGGACAGGGGGCTTGCATGAGCAGTTCTTC. This encodes CAISRTGGLHEQFF.

The chain uses TRBV5-1 and TRBJ2-5; D is unclear. Germline assignment: CDR1 SGHRS and CDR2 YFSETQ. V lost 0 bases, J lost 1 base, and 10 bases lay in between. This CDR3 is built from 15 residues. The CDR3 reads CASSLEGPIQETQYF. CDR3 coding DNA: TGCGCCAGCAGCTTGGAAGGTCCGATCCAAGAGACCCAGTACTTC.

The rearrangement joins TRBV9 to TRBJ2-2; D is unresolved. Trimming stripped 4 bases from V and 2 bases from J, with 12 bases between. Germline V CDR1 and CDR2: SGDLS, YYNGEE. The CDR3 has 15 amino acids. The CDR3 region is CASSPPDPNTGELFF. CDR3 in DNA: TGTGCCAGCAGCCCTCCGGACCCTAACACCGGGGAGCTGTTTTTT.

This clonotype has ten or more counts. This chain uses TRBV11-1 with TRBJ2-5, with 10 bases matching TRBD2. V was pared by 5 bases and J by 5 bases, with 17 bases of the junction left unmatched. This CDR3 contains 18 residues. The germline CDR1 and CDR2 sequences are SGHAT and FQDESV (reference sequence). The CDR3 here is CASSKQGEIAGGTETQYF. CDR3 in DNA: TGTGCCAGCAGCAAACAGGGGGAAATAGCGGGGGGCACGGAGACCCAGTACTTC.

The chain uses TRBV7-6 and TRBJ1-2, with TRBD1 identical over 7 bases. CDR1 is SGHVS, CDR2 FNYEAQ, per germline. V gave up 5 bases and J gave up 4 bases; unmatched junction bases: 10. The CDR3 consists of 15 residues. In DNA, the CDR3 is TGTGCCAGCAGCCCTAGGGGACAGCTAGTCTATGGCTACACCTTC. Protein product: CASSPRGQLVYGYTF.

This clonotype turned up a few times. The rearrangement links TRBV6-5 to TRBJ1-1, with unresolved D. Germline assignment: CDR1 MNHEY and CDR2 SVGAGI. Trimming removed 6 bases from V and 6 bases from J, with 11 bases in between. The CDR3 totals 12 residues. The CDR3 protein is CASRRVSAEAFF. Written as DNA, the CDR3 is TGTGCCAGCAGAAGGGTTTCGGCTGAAGCTTTCTTT.

This rearrangement joins TRBV6-1 to TRBJ1-2; D is perhaps TRBD1 (6 bases). The V and J ends lost 6 bases and 3 bases respectively, with 23 bases between them. The CDR3 runs 17 residues. Germline V CDR1 and CDR2: MNHNS, SASEGT. The CDR3 region has the DNA TGTGCCAGCAGGGCCCCGGAGTGGGGACAAAACTACTATGGCTACACCTTC. Translating gives CASRAPEWGQNYYGYTF.

This chain connects TRBV4-2 to TRBJ2-5; possible D gene TRBD1, 5 bases. CDR3 length equals 16 residues. The germline CDR1 and CDR2 sequences are LGHNA and YNFKEQ. Between the trimmed V and J ends, which lost 8 bases and 2 bases, there was a span of 21 bases. CDR3 region: CASGPDLDSLQETQYF. The DNA for the CDR3 is TGTGCCAGCGGCCCGGATCTTGACAGCCTTCAAGAGACCCAGTACTTC.

The V gene is TRBV6-1, the J gene TRBJ1-2; D gene unclear. The germline CDR1 and CDR2 sequences are MNHNS and SASEGT. V was pared by 6 bases and J by 0 bases, with 23 bases between. The CDR3 runs 18 residues. In nucleotides, the CDR3 is TGTGCCAGCAGCCCCGGATGGAGGTCAGGTCCCGCTAACTATGGCTACACCTTC. Translation: CASSPGWRSGPANYGYTF.